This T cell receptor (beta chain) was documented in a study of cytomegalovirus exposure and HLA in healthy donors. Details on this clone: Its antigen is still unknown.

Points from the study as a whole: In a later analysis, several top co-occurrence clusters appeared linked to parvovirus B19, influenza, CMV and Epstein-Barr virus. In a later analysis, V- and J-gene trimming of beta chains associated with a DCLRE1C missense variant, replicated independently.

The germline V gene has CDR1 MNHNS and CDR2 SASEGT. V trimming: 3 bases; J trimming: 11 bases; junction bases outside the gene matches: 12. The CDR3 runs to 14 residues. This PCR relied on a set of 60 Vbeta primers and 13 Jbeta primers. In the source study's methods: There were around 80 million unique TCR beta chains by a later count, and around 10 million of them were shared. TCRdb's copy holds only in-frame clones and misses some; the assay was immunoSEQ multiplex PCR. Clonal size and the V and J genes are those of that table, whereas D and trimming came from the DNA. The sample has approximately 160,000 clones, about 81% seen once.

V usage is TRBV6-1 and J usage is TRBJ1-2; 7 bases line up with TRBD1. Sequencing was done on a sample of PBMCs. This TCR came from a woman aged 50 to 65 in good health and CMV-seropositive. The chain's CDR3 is CASSEGTDAAGYTF. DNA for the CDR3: TGTGCCAGCAGTGAGGGGACAGACGCTGCCGGGTACACCTTC.